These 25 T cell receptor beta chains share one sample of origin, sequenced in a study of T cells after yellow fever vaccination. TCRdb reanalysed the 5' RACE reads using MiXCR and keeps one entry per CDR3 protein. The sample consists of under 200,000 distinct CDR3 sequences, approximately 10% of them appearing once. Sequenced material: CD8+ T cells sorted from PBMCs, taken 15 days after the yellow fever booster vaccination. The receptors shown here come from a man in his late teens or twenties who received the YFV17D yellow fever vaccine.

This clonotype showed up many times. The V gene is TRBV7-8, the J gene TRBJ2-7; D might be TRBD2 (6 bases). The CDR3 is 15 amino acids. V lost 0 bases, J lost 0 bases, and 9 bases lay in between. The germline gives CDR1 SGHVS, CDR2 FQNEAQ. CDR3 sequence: CASSLAAGPSYEQYF. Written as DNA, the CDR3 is TGTGCCAGCAGCTTAGCGGCGGGGCCCTCCTACGAGCAGTACTTC.

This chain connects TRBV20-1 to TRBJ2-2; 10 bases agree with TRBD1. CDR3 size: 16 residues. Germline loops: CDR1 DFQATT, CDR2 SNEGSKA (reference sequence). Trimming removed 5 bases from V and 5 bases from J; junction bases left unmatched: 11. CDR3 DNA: TGCAGTGCTCGGACGCGACAGGGGGCTATAACCGGGGAGCTGTTTTTT. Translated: CSARTRQGAITGELFF.

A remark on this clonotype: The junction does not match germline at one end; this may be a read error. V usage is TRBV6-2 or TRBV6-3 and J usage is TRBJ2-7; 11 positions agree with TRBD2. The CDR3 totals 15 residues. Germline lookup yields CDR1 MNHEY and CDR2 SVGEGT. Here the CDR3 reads CASSYLTSGVSEQYF. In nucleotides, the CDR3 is TGTGCCAGCAGCTACTTGACTAGCGGGGTCTCCGAGCAGTACTTC.

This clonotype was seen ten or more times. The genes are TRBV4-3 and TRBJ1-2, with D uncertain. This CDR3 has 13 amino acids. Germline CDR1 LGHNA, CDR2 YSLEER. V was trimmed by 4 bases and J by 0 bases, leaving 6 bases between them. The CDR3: CASSPSANYGYTF. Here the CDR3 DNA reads TGCGCCAGCAGCCCCTCGGCTAACTATGGCTACACCTTC.

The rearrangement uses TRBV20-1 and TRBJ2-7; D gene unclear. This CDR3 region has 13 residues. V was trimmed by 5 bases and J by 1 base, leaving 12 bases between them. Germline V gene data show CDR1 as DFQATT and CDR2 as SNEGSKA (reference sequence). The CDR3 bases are TGCAGTGCTGTCGTTGGACCATCCTACGAGCAGTACTTC. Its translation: CSAVVGPSYEQYF.

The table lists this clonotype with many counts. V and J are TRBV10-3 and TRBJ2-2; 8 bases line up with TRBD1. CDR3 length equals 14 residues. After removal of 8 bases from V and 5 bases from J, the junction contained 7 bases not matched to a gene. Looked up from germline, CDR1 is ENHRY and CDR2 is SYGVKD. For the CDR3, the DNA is TGTGCCATCCAGGACAGGGATGTGACCGGGGAGCTGTTTTTT. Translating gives CAIQDRDVTGELFF.

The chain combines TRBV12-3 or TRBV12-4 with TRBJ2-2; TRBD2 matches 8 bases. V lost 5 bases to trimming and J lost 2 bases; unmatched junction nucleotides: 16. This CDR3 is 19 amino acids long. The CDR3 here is CASSPRWGSGGFNTGELFF. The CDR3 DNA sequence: TGTGCCAGCAGTCCTAGGTGGGGCAGCGGGGGCTTTAACACCGGGGAGCTGTTTTTT.

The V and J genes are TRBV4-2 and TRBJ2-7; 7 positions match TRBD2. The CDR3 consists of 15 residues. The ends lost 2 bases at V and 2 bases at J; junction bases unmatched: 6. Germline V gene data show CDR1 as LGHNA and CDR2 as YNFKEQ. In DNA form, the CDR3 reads TGTGCCAGCAGCCAACTCCGGGACTATACCTACGAGCAGTACTTC. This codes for CASSQLRDYTYEQYF.

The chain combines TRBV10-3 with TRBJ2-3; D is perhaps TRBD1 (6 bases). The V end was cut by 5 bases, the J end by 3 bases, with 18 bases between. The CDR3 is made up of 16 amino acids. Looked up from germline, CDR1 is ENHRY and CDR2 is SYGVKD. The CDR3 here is CAISLGQSPVTDTQYF. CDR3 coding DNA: TGTGCCATCAGTTTGGGACAATCCCCCGTGACAGATACGCAGTATTTT.

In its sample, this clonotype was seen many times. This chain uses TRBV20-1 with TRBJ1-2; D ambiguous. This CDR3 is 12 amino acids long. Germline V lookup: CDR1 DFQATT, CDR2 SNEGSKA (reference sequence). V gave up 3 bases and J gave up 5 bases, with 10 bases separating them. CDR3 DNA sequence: TGCAGTGCTAGTCGGAGGGATTATGGCTACACCTTC. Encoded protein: CSASRRDYGYTF.

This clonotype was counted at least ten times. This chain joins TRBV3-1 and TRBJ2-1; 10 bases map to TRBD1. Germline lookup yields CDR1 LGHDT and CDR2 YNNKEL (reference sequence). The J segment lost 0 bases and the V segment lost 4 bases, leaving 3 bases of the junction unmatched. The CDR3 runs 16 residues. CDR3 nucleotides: TGTGCCAGCAGCCTCGGACAGGGGGACTCCTACAATGAGCAGTTCTTC. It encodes CASSLGQGDSYNEQFF.

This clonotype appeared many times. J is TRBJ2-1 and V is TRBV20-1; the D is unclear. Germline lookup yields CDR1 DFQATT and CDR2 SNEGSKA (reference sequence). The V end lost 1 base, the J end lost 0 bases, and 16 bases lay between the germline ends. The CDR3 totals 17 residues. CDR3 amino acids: CSARAISWKSSYNEQFF. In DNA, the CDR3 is TGCAGTGCTAGAGCCATAAGCTGGAAGAGCTCCTACAATGAGCAGTTCTTC.

The DNA for the CDR3 is TGCAGTGCCCTAGACATATGGGCCTATGGCTACACCTTC. Residues: CSALDIWAYGYTF. The chain links TRBV20-1 to TRBJ1-2, with no clear D. The CDR3 has 13 residues. The V end was cut by 6 bases, the J end by 4 bases, with 15 bases between. Germline V gene lookup returns CDR1 DFQATT and CDR2 SNEGSKA (reference sequence).

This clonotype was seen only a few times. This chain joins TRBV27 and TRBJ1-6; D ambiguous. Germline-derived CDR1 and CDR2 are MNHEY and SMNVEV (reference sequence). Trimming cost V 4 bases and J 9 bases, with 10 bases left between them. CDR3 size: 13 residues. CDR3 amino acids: CASSYGSSSPLHF. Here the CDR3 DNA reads TGTGCCAGCAGTTATGGAAGCAGTTCACCCCTCCACTTT.

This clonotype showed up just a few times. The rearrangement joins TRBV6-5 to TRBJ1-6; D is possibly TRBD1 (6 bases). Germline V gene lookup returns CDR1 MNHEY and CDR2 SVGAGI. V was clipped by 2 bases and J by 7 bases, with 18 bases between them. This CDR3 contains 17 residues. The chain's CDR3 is CASSYAFSQGQNSPLHF. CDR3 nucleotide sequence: TGTGCCAGCAGTTACGCCTTTTCTCAGGGGCAAAATTCACCCCTCCACTTT.

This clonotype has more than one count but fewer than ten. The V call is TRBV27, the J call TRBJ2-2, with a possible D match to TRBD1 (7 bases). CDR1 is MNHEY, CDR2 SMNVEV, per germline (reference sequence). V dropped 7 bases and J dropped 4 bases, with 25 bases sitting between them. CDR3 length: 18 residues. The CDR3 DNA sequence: TGTGCCAGCATCCTGAGGCCGACAGGGAGGAGAAGCACCGGGGAGCTGTTTTTT. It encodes CASILRPTGRRSTGELFF.

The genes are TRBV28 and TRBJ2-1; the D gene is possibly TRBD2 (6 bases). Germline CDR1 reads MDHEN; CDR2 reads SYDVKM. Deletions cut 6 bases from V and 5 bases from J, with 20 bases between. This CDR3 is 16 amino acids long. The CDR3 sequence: CASSPEGLGRNNEQFF. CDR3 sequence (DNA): TGTGCCAGCAGCCCGGAGGGCTTAGGGAGAAACAATGAGCAGTTCTTC.

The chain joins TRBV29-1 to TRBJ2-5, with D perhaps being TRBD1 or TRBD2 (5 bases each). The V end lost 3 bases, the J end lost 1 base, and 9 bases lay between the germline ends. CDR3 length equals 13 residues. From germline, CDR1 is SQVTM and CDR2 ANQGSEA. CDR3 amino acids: CSVERGVQETQYF. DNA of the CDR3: TGCAGCGTTGAGAGAGGGGTCCAAGAGACCCAGTACTTC.

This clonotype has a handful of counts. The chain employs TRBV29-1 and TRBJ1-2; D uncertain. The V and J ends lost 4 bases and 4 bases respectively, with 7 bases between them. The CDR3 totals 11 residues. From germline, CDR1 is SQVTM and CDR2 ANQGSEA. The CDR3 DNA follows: TGCAGCGTTGCCGACACCTATGGCTACACCTTC. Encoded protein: CSVADTYGYTF.

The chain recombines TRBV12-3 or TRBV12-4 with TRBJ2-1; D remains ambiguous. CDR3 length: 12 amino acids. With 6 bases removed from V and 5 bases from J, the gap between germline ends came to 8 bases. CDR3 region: CASSPWDNEQFF. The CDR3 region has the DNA TGTGCCAGCAGCCCGTGGGACAATGAGCAGTTCTTC.

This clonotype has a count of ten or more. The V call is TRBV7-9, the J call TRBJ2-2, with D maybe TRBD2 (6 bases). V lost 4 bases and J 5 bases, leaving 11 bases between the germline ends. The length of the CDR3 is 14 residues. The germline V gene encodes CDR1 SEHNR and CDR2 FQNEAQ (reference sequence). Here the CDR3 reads CASSYGGETGELFF. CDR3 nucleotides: TGTGCCAGCAGCTACGGGGGTGAGACCGGGGAGCTGTTTTTT. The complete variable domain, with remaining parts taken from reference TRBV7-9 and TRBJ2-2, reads DTGVSQNPRHKITKRGQNVTFRCDPISEHNRLYWYRQTLGQGPEFLTYFQNEAQLEKSRLLSDRFSAERPKGSFSTLEIQRTEQGDSAMYLCASSYGGETGELFFGEGSRLTVL.

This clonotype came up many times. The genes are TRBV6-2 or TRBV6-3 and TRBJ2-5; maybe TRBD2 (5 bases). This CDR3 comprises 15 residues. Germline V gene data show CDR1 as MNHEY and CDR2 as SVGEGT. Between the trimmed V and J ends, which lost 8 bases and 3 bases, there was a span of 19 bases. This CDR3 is CASVGRRPGEETQYF. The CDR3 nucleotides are TGTGCCAGCGTGGGCCGCCGCCCCGGGGAAGAGACCCAGTACTTC.

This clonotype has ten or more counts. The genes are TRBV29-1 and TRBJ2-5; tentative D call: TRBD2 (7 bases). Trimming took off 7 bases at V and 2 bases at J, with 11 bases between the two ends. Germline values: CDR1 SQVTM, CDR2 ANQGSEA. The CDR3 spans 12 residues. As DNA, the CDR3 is TGCAGCGCCGGGGGGACACAAGAGACCCAGTACTTC. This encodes CSAGGTQETQYF.

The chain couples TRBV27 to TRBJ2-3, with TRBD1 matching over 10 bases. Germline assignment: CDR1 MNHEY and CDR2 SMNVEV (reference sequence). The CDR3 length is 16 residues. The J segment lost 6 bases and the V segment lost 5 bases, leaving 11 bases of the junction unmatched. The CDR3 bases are TGTGCCAGCAGTCACCGGACAGGGGGGGTTGGGGATACGCAGTATTTT. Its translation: CASSHRTGGVGDTQYF.

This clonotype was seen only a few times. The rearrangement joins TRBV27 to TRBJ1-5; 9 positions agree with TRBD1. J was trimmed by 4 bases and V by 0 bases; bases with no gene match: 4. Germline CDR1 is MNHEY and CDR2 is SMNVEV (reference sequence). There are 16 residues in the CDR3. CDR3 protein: CASSLSRQGVNQPQHF. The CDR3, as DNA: TGTGCCAGCAGTTTATCTCGACAGGGGGTTAATCAGCCCCAGCATTTT.